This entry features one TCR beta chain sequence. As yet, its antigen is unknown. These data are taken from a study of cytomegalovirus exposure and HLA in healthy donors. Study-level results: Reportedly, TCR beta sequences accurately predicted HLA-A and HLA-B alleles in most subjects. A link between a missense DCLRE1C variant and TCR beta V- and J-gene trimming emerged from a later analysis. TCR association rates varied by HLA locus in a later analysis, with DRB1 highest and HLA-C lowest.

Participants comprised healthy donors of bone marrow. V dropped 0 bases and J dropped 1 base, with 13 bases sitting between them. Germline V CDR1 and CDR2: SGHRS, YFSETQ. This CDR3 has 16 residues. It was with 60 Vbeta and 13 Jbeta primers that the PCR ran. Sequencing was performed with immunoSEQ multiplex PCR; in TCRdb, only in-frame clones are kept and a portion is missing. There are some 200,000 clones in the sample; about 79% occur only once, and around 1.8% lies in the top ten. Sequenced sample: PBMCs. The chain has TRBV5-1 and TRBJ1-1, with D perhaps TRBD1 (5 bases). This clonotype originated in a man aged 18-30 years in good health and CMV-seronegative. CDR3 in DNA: TGCGCCAGCAGCTTGGTGAAACAGGCTACGAACACTGAAGCTTTCTTT. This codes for CASSLVKQATNTEAFF.